Below are 11 T cell receptor beta chains sequenced from a single sample in a study of blood T cell repertoires in COVID-19. Sequencing used immunoSEQ multiplex PCR; TCRdb keeps in-frame clones, though not all of them. This table has about 74,000 clones, roughly 86% appearing once. Material for sequencing was peripheral blood. The receptors stem from a man in his 70s with acute or convalescent COVID-19.

The count of this clone is one. J is TRBJ2-3 and V is TRBV11-2; tentatively, D is TRBD2 (6 bases). The CDR3 loop spans 16 amino acids. In germline, CDR1 is SGHAT, CDR2 FQNNGV. Trimming removed 5 bases at V and 1 base at J, with 16 bases between. CDR3 protein: CASSPRGAAGTDTQYF. The CDR3, as DNA: TGTGCCAGCAGCCCCCGCGGGGCAGCAGGCACAGATACGCAGTATTTT.

J is TRBJ2-3 and V is TRBV14, with 9 bases that match TRBD2. The germline V gene encodes CDR1 SGHDN and CDR2 FVKESK. This CDR3 comprises 15 residues. With V trimmed by 5 bases and J by 5 bases, 8 bases remained unmatched. The CDR3 reads CASSLRGGAIDTQYF. CDR3 in DNA: TGTGCCAGCAGCTTACGCGGGGGGGCCATAGATACGCAGTATTTT. Based on the CDR3 plus reference TRBV14 and TRBJ2-3, the full variable domain is EAGVTQFPSHSVIEKGQTVTLRCDPISGHDNLYWYRRVMGKEIKFLLHFVKESKQDESGMPNNRFLAERTGGTYSTLKVQPAELEDSGVYFCASSLRGGAIDTQYFGPGTRLTVL.

V and J are TRBV7-8 and TRBJ1-4, with 7 nucleotides matching TRBD1. V lost 4 bases to trimming and J lost 8 bases; unmatched junction nucleotides: 7. In germline, CDR1 is SGHVS, CDR2 FQNEAQ. The CDR3 runs to 14 residues. The CDR3 loop reads CASSWNRGGEKLFF. For the CDR3, the DNA is TGTGCCAGCAGCTGGAACAGGGGCGGGGAAAAACTGTTTTTT.

The CDR3 DNA follows: TGTGCCAGCAGCTTCGGAGGGGTCGGGGATCAGCCCCAGCATTTT. This translates into CASSFGGVGDQPQHF. V and J are TRBV7-8 and TRBJ1-5, with D possibly TRBD1 on 5 matching bases. V lost 3 bases, J lost 5 bases, and 14 bases lay in between. The CDR3 has 15 residues. Germline CDR1 is SGHVS and CDR2 is FQNEAQ.

This chain uses TRBV6-2 or TRBV6-3 with TRBJ2-7; 7 bases match TRBD1. In germline, CDR1 is MNHEY, CDR2 SVGEGT. CDR3 length equals 16 residues. The V and J ends lost 2 bases and 2 bases, in that order; junction bases with no gene match: 9. The CDR3 here is CASSYARTGLPYEQYF. The CDR3 coding sequence is TGTGCCAGCAGTTACGCCCGGACAGGACTCCCCTACGAGCAGTACTTC.

The V gene is TRBV11-2, the J gene TRBJ1-2, with D perhaps TRBD1 (5 bases). The germline gives CDR1 SGHAT, CDR2 FQNNGV. This CDR3 is built from 14 residues. V was shortened by 3 bases and J by 6 bases, with 14 bases between the two germline ends. CDR3 amino acids: CASSFSGRGDGYTF. Here the CDR3 DNA reads TGTGCCAGCAGCTTTAGTGGGAGGGGAGATGGCTACACCTTC.

A single count supports this clone. The V gene is TRBV29-1, the J gene TRBJ1-2; 7 bases are shared with TRBD1. Germline V gene data show CDR1 as SQVTM and CDR2 as ANQGSEA. V was pared by 3 bases and J by 12 bases, with 13 bases of the junction left unmatched. The CDR3 totals 13 residues. CDR3 DNA: TGCAGCGTTGAGTCCAACAGGGGTATTTATAACACCTTC. Translating it yields CSVESNRGIYNTF. Full variable domain (rest looked up from reference TRBV29-1 and TRBJ1-2): SAVISQKPSRDICQRGTSLTIQCQVDSQVTMMFWYRQQPGQSLTLIATANQGSEATYESGFVIDKFPISRPNLTFSTLTVSNMSPEDSSIYLCSVESNRGIYNTFGSGTRLTVV.

The chain carries TRBV3-1 (or the pseudogene TRBV3-2) and TRBJ1-2; TRBD1 matches at 7 bases. The CDR3 runs 14 residues. V lost 3 bases, J lost 8 bases, and 9 bases stayed unmatched. CDR1 is LGHDT and CDR2 is YNNKEL in the germline V gene (reference sequence). As DNA, the CDR3 is TGTGCCAGCAGCCAGGATACAGGGGTCGGGGGCTACACCTTC. As protein: CASSQDTGVGGYTF.

This chain links TRBV28 with TRBJ1-2; the match to TRBD1 covers 8 bases. Germline V gene lookup returns CDR1 MDHEN and CDR2 SYDVKM. CDR3 length: 14 amino acids. Germline trimming cut 2 bases from V and 7 bases from J; bases unmatched to any gene: 6. The CDR3 is CASSLAGQGGGYTF. DNA of the CDR3: TGTGCCAGCAGTTTAGCCGGACAGGGCGGTGGCTACACCTTC.

This sequence joins TRBV14 and TRBJ1-3; 7 bases map to TRBD1. The junction had 2 bases not matched to a gene; V was cut back by 4 bases and J by 2 bases. The CDR3 length is 14 residues. CDR1 SGHDN and CDR2 FVKESK come from the germline V gene. The CDR3 here is CASSRGQAGNTIYF. In DNA, the CDR3 is TGTGCCAGCAGCCGCGGACAGGCTGGAAACACCATATATTTT.

The V and J genes are TRBV2 and TRBJ1-1; a possible D gene is TRBD1 (6 bases). Germline CDR1 SNHLY, CDR2 FYNNEI. Trimming took off 8 bases at V and 4 bases at J, with 17 bases between the two ends. CDR3 size: 14 residues. CDR3 amino acids: CASREQGSTTEAFF. Here the CDR3 DNA reads TGTGCCAGCCGAGAACAGGGTTCGACCACTGAAGCTTTCTTT.